This TCR beta chain was recovered during a study of CD8 T cells in ankylosing spondylitis. Study-level findings and limits: Matched ankylosing spondylitis synovial fluid reportedly contained a significantly enriched population of disease-linked clones.

This clonotype was counted many times. Antigen: not known. This CDR3 region has 16 residues. The junction had 7 bases not matched to a gene; V was cut back by 1 base and J by 5 bases. The germline V gene encodes CDR1 SGHAT and CDR2 FQNNGV. Making use of molecular barcodes, quantitative 5'-RACE generated TCR beta libraries. TCRdb redid the calling of the 5' RACE reads with MiXCR, one entry per CDR3 protein. The sample yields approximately 100,000 distinct CDR3 sequences, over 6.5% seen once. The sequence was obtained from a male donor with ankylosing spondylitis or in good health (not recorded which). The rearrangement uses TRBV11-2 and TRBJ2-5, with 10 bases fitting TRBD1. Input material: blood, either unsorted or a sorted T cell fraction (not recorded which). DNA for the CDR3: TGTGCCAGCAGCTTAGCTTGGGACAGGGGCACCGAGACCCAGTACTTC. Its protein product is CASSLAWDRGTETQYF.